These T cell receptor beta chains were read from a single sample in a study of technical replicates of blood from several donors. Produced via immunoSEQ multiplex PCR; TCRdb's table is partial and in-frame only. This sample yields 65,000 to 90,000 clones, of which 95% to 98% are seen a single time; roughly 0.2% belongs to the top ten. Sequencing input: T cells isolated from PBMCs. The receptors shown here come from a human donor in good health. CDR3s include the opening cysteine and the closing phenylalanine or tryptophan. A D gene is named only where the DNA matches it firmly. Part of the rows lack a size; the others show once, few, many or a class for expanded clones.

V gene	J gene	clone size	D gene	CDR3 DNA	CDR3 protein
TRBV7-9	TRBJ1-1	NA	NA	TGTGCCAGCAGCCCCGGTCGTGTGAACACTGAAGCTTTCTTT	CASSPGRVNTEAFF
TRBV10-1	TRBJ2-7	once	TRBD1	TGCGCCACCGCAGGGGGCCCATTTTCCTACGAGCAGTACTTC	CATAGGPFSYEQYF
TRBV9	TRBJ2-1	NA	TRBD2	TGTGCCAGCAGCGTAGAAATAGCGGGAGGTAGCAATGAGCAGTTCTTC	CASSVEIAGGSNEQFF
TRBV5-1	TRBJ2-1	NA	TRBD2	TGCGCCAGCAGCTTGGCGGCGGGAGGGGGTGAGCAGTTCTTC	CASSLAAGGGEQFF
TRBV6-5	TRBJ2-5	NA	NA	TGTGCCAGCAGTCCCCCTGGGGGGTTGGAGACCCAGTACTTC	CASSPPGGLETQYF
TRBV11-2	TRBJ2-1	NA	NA	TGTGCCAGCAGCTTTGGGGAGAACAATGAGCAGTTCTTC	CASSFGENNEQFF
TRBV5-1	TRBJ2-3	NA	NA	TGCGCCAGCAGCTTGGTCGCGGGGTCTGGCACAGATACGCAGTATTTT	CASSLVAGSGTDTQYF
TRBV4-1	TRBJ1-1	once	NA	TGCGCCAGCAGCCAGGAGCGGTATGATGGTGAAGCTTTCTTT	CASSQERYDGEAFF
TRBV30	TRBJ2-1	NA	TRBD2	TGTGCCTGGACTAAGGGACTAGCAAATGAGCAGTTCTTC	CAWTKGLANEQFF
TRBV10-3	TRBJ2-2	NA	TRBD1	TGTGCCATCAAACCTCCTCAGGGGGAGAACACCGGGGAGCTGTTTTTT	CAIKPPQGENTGELFF
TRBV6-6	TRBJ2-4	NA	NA	TGTGCCAGCAGTAGCCAGCGGGTCTTGGGGAACATTCAGTACTTC	CASSSQRVLGNIQYF
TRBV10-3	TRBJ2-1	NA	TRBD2	TGTGCCATCAGGGAGGGGAGCGGGAGATTTAATGAGCAGTTCTTC	CAIREGSGRFNEQFF
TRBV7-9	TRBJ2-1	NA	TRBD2	TGTGCCAGCAGCTTAGTAACTAGCGGGAGATTGGAGCAGTTCTTC	CASSLVTSGRLEQFF
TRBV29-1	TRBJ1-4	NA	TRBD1	TGCAGCGGAGGACAGGGAGGAGAGGAAAAACTGTTTTTT	CSGGQGGEEKLFF
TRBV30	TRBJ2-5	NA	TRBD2	TGTGCCTGGAGCTTAGCGGGAGGGTCGGGGACCCAGTACTTC	CAWSLAGGSGTQYF
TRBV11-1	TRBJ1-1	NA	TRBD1	TGTGCCAGCAGACAGACGGGACAGGGGGCAGAGAGCACTGAAGCTTTCTTT	CASRQTGQGAESTEAFF